This TCR beta chain was recovered during a study of blood T cells in healthy people across ages. Study-wide points: Naive and antigen-experienced cells were not separated, limiting conclusive comparison.

Of note for this clonotype: Its antigen remains unidentified.

Looked up from germline, CDR1 is SQVTM and CDR2 is ANQGSEA. The CDR3 contains 12 residues. A second PCR, run for roughly 7 to 11 cycles, used a sample-barcoded 5' primer plus a J-beta primer mix. TCRdb passed the 5' RACE reads through MiXCR, listing each CDR3 protein once. In the table there are about 620,000 distinct CDR3 sequences, over 40% of which are singletons. The V and J genes are TRBV29-1 and TRBJ2-3; D gene unclear. The receptor's source is an elderly woman in good health. The sample was blood. The CDR3 reads CSLRPNQDTQYF. The CDR3 DNA sequence: TGCAGTCTCCGCCCAAACCAAGATACGCAGTATTTT.